Below are 26 T cell receptor beta chains sequenced from a single sample in a study of shared clonotypes between healthy human individuals. Profiling relied on immunoSEQ multiplex PCR, and the TCRdb table lists in-frame clones only, not all of them. The table shows hundreds of thousands of clones, with around 72% occurring only once. The sample comprised memory CD4+ T cells sorted from blood. Subset specified: CD45RA-negative fraction. These receptors came from a woman under 40 in good health.

This clone was seen only a few times. The rearrangement joins TRBV7-6 to TRBJ2-1; tentative D call: TRBD2 (6 bases). This CDR3 region has 17 residues. Trimming took off 4 bases at V and 0 bases at J, with 16 bases between the two ends. Germline V gives CDR1 SGHVS, CDR2 FNYEAQ. CDR3 in DNA: TGTGCCAGCAGCTCCGTTGGGACTGCGAGCTCCTACAATGAGCAGTTCTTC. It codes for CASSSVGTASSYNEQFF.

This chain joins TRBV7-2 and TRBJ2-1; TRBD2 might be the D (5 bases). The V end was cut by 3 bases, the J end by 0 bases, with 9 bases between. The CDR3 runs 15 residues. Germline CDR1 SGHTA, CDR2 FQGNSA. Here the CDR3 reads CASSFDYSSYNEQFF. The CDR3 DNA follows: TGTGCCAGCAGCTTCGACTACTCCTCCTACAATGAGCAGTTCTTC.

The J gene is TRBJ2-5, the V gene TRBV28; D uncertain. The CDR3 totals 15 residues. CDR1 MDHEN and CDR2 SYDVKM come from the germline V gene. V lost 6 bases to trimming and J lost 2 bases, with 16 bases between them. The CDR3 bases are TGTGCCAGCAGCGTGCAATGGGTTGGGCAAGAGACCCAGTACTTC. Protein: CASSVQWVGQETQYF.

This clone was found a few times. The rearrangement uses TRBV25-1 and TRBJ2-5; no clear D. Trimming cost V 1 base and J 1 base, with 13 bases left between them. CDR3 length: 16 amino acids. Germline V gene sequence: CDR1 MGHDK, CDR2 SYGVNS. For the CDR3, the DNA is TGTGCCAGCAGTGAATCACGGAGCACTATCCAAGAGACCCAGTACTTC. It codes for CASSESRSTIQETQYF. Combining the CDR3 with reference TRBV25-1 and TRBJ2-5 gives the whole variable domain EADIYQTPRYLVIGTGKKITLECSQTMGHDKMYWYQQDPGMELHLIHYSYGVNSTEKGDLSSESTVSRIRTEHFPLTLESARPSHTSQYLCASSESRSTIQETQYFGPGTRLLVL.

The V call is TRBV28, the J call TRBJ1-2; D is unresolved. CDR1 MDHEN and CDR2 SYDVKM come from the germline V gene. V lost 6 bases and J lost 8, with 16 bases in between. The CDR3 spans 13 residues. The CDR3 is CASSPQWLAGYTF. In nucleotides, the CDR3 is TGTGCCAGCAGCCCTCAATGGCTTGCCGGCTACACCTTC.

The gene calls are TRBV19 and TRBJ2-6, with 9 positions matching TRBD1. V was pared by 6 bases and J by 2 bases, with 8 bases of the junction left unmatched. Germline-derived CDR1 and CDR2 are LNHDA and SQIVND (reference sequence). CDR3 length equals 17 residues. The CDR3 DNA is TGTGCCAGTAGCCGAGGACAGGGGAGGACTGGGGCCAACGTCCTGACTTTC. As protein: CASSRGQGRTGANVLTF.

The rearrangement uses TRBV10-3 and TRBJ2-3, with D perhaps being TRBD1 or TRBD2 (5 bases each). Per the germline V gene, CDR1 is ENHRY and CDR2 is SYGVKD. Trimming pared 4 bases from V and 6 bases from J, leaving 5 bases between. The CDR3 has 11 amino acids. CDR3 nucleotides: TGTGCCATCAGTGGGGGGGATACGCAGTATTTT. It is translated as CAISGGDTQYF.

A few counts support this clone. The chain combines TRBV5-5 with TRBJ1-2, with 9 bases matching TRBD1. V trimming: 0 bases; J trimming: 5 bases; junction bases outside the gene matches: 8. CDR1 and CDR2 (germline): SGHKS, YYEKEE (reference sequence). The CDR3 covers 16 residues. The CDR3 DNA reads TGTGCCAGCAGCTTGGCCGAGGGACAGGGATTGTATGGCTACACCTTC. It translates to CASSLAEGQGLYGYTF.

This clone came up a few times. V and J are TRBV7-6 and TRBJ2-7; 7 bases fit TRBD1. Germline CDR1 SGHVS, CDR2 FNYEAQ. The CDR3 runs 11 residues. J was trimmed by 9 bases and V by 4 bases; bases with no gene match: 3. CDR3 DNA: TGTGCCAGCAGCTCGGGACAGCGGCAGTACTTC. It specifies CASSSGQRQYF.

This clone was seen repeatedly, ten times or more. This CDR3 is also generated by other DNA sequences in the sample. J is TRBJ2-1 and V is TRBV5-1; 7 nucleotides match TRBD2. Trimming cost V 4 bases and J 4 bases; bases outside gene matches: 8. The CDR3 sequence is 15 residues long. The germline V gene encodes CDR1 SGHRS and CDR2 YFSETQ. The CDR3 nucleotides read TGCGCCAGCAGCCTACCTAGCGGATCTTACAATGAGCAGTTCTTC. Amino acids: CASSLPSGSYNEQFF.

This clone has just a few counts. This sequence joins TRBV5-5 and TRBJ2-2; D remains ambiguous. With 2 bases removed from V and 8 bases from J, the gap between germline ends came to 7 bases. This CDR3 is 12 amino acids long. Germline CDR1 and CDR2: SGHKS and YYEKEE (reference sequence). As DNA, the CDR3 is TGTGCCAGCAGCTTTCAGTCGGGGGAGCTGTTTTTT. Translating it yields CASSFQSGELFF.

CDR3 loop: CASRIQGGTEAFF. The DNA for the CDR3 is TGTGCCAGCAGAATACAGGGGGGCACTGAAGCTTTCTTT. J is TRBJ1-1 and V is TRBV7-9, with 8 nucleotides matching TRBD1. The junction had 4 bases not matched to a gene; V was cut back by 6 bases and J by 4 bases. This CDR3 has 13 amino acids. Germline-derived CDR1 and CDR2 are SEHNR and FQNEAQ (reference sequence).

This rearrangement joins TRBV12-2 to TRBJ2-7; no DNA check was done on the table's D call, TRBD2. TRBV12-2 is assigned pseudogene status. CDR3 length equals 14 residues. In nucleotides, the CDR3 is TGTGCAAGTCGCTTCCGGGACTACCTCTACGAGCAGTACTTC. As protein: CASRFRDYLYEQYF.

This rearrangement joins TRBV5-1 to TRBJ2-3; tentatively, D is TRBD2 (7 bases). This CDR3 has 15 residues. Germline-derived CDR1 and CDR2 are SGHRS and YFSETQ. V was trimmed by 3 bases and J by 3 bases, leaving 14 bases between them. CDR3 region: CASSSQGGGTDTQYF. DNA for the CDR3: TGCGCCAGCAGCTCCCAAGGGGGGGGGACAGATACGCAGTATTTT.

The rearrangement links TRBV29-1 to TRBJ2-2; 13 bases align to TRBD2. The CDR3 runs 14 residues. CDR1 SQVTM and CDR2 ANQGSEA come from the germline V gene. V was pared by 6 bases and J by 5 bases, with 3 bases of the junction left unmatched. The CDR3 reads CSVMGLAGTGELFF. CDR3 coding DNA: TGCAGCGTGATGGGACTAGCGGGAACCGGGGAGCTGTTTTTT.

Ten or more counts support this clone. V gene TRBV19 combines with J gene TRBJ2-5; D perhaps matches TRBD1 (6 bases). Per the germline V gene, CDR1 is LNHDA and CDR2 is SQIVND (reference sequence). This CDR3 contains 13 residues. Trimming took 3 bases from V and 8 from J, leaving 13 bases between them. The chain's CDR3 is CASSMDLRGTQYF. As DNA, the CDR3 is TGTGCCAGTAGTATGGATCTCAGGGGTACCCAGTACTTC.

This clone appeared a few times. The genes are TRBV27 and TRBJ2-7; possible D gene TRBD2, 6 bases. The V gene lost 9 bases and the J gene lost 5 bases, with 17 bases spanning the gap. CDR3 length: 13 residues. Germline V gene data show CDR1 as MNHEY and CDR2 as SMNVEV (reference sequence). The CDR3 sequence: CARRGTARDEQYF. DNA for the CDR3: TGTGCCAGAAGAGGGACTGCCCGCGACGAGCAGTACTTC.

The J gene is TRBJ2-7, the V gene TRBV28; 11 positions match TRBD2. This CDR3 has 15 amino acids. J was trimmed by 2 bases and V by 6 bases; bases with no gene match: 6. Germline V CDR1 and CDR2: MDHEN, SYDVKM. The CDR3 bases are TGTGCCAGCAGCCCTCAACTAGCGGGAGCCTACGAGCAGTACTTC. It specifies CASSPQLAGAYEQYF.

This sequence joins TRBV6-5 and TRBJ2-7; no clear D gene. The V end lost 2 bases, the J end lost 0 bases, and 8 bases lay between the germline ends. Germline CDR1 reads MNHEY; CDR2 reads SVGAGI. The CDR3 runs to 14 residues. CDR3 bases: TGTGCCAGCAGTTACCAGGTAGCCTCCTACGAGCAGTACTTC. Translating it yields CASSYQVASYEQYF.

The chain employs TRBV27 and TRBJ2-1; 15 nucleotides match TRBD2. Unmatched junction bases numbered 11, after V lost 1 base and J lost 1 base. Germline CDR1 reads MNHEY; CDR2 reads SMNVEV (reference sequence). The CDR3 length is 21 residues. CDR3 sequence: CASSLWPRTSGRDRSYNEQFF. In nucleotides, the CDR3 is TGTGCCAGCAGTTTATGGCCCCGGACTAGCGGGAGGGACAGGTCCTACAATGAGCAGTTCTTC.

V usage is TRBV28 and J usage is TRBJ1-5, with 7 bases lining up with TRBD1. Germline CDR1 and CDR2: MDHEN and SYDVKM. The length of the CDR3 is 12 residues. The trim removed 8 bases at V and 4 bases at J, leaving 2 bases unmatched. CDR3: CASWTGNQPQHF. CDR3 coding DNA: TGTGCCAGCTGGACAGGTAATCAGCCCCAGCATTTT.

The chain links TRBV5-1 to TRBJ1-4, with D hard to call. The germline V and J ends were trimmed by 0 bases and 7 bases, with 7 bases remaining between them. The CDR3 is made up of 13 amino acids. CDR1 and CDR2 (germline): SGHRS, YFSETQ. CDR3 in amino acids: CASSLVGSEKLFF. CDR3 sequence (DNA): TGCGCCAGCAGCTTGGTGGGGAGTGAAAAACTGTTTTTT.

This clone has just one count. This chain connects TRBV7-9 to TRBJ2-3; D is unclear. The CDR3 length is 15 residues. CDR1 and CDR2 from the germline V gene are SEHNR and FQNEAQ (reference sequence). V was pared by 1 base and J by 1 base, with 9 bases between. CDR3 DNA: TGTGCCAGCAGCTTAGGATCCGCAGGCACAGATACGCAGTATTTT. It encodes CASSLGSAGTDTQYF.

This chain connects TRBV29-1 to TRBJ1-2; D is unclear. The CDR3 loop spans 14 amino acids. V was trimmed by 1 base and J by 4 bases, leaving 13 bases between them. CDR1 SQVTM and CDR2 ANQGSEA come from the germline V gene. CDR3 loop: CSVEGLTTTYGYTF. In DNA, the CDR3 is TGCAGCGTTGAAGGTTTAACGACGACCTATGGCTACACCTTC. Filled out from reference TRBV29-1 and TRBJ1-2, the complete variable domain reads SAVISQKPSRDICQRGTSLTIQCQVDSQVTMMFWYRQQPGQSLTLIATANQGSEATYESGFVIDKFPISRPNLTFSTLTVSNMSPEDSSIYLCSVEGLTTTYGYTFGSGTRLTVV.

Details on this clone: A read error is the likely source, as a far larger clone sits one nucleotide away. V gene TRBV15 combines with J gene TRBJ2-5; 8 bases fit TRBD2. This CDR3 is built from 13 residues. Germline-derived CDR1 and CDR2 are LNHNV and YYDKDF (reference sequence). CDR3 sequence reads: CVTSRVPSGSQYF. The CDR3 DNA follows: TGTGTCACCAGCAGAGTTCCTAGCGGGTCTCAATACTTC.

The rearrangement uses TRBV25-1 and TRBJ2-6, with no clear D. The CDR3 runs to 15 residues. Trimming pared 4 bases from V and 2 bases from J, leaving 9 bases between. CDR1 is MGHDK and CDR2 is SYGVNS in the germline V gene. The CDR3 DNA follows: TGTGCCAGCAGTGCACTCATTGCTGGGGCCAACGTCCTGACTTTC. Translating gives CASSALIAGANVLTF.